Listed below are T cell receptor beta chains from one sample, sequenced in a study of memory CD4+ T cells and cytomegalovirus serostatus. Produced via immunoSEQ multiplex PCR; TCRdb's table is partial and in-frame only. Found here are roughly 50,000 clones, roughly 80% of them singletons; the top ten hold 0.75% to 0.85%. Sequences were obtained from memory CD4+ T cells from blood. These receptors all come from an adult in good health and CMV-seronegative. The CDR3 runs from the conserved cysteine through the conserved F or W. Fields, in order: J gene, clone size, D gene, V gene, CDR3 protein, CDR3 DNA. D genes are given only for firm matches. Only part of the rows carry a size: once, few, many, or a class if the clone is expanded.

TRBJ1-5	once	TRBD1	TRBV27	CASSLRGQLYSNQPQHF	TGTGCCAGCAGTTTACGGGGACAGCTGTATAGCAATCAGCCCCAGCATTTT
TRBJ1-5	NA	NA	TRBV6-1	CAIAQGAHQPQHF	TGTGCCATAGCTCAGGGTGCCCATCAGCCCCAGCATTTT
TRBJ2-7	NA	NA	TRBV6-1	CASTAGRRFEQYF	TGTGCCAGCACGGCGGGTCGACGGTTCGAGCAGTACTTC
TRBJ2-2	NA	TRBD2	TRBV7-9	CASSFQRGGNTGELFF	TGTGCCAGCAGCTTCCAGCGGGGGGGGAACACCGGGGAGCTGTTTTTT
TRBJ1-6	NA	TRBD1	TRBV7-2	CASSQRQGANSPLHF	TGTGCCAGCAGCCAAAGACAGGGGGCTAATTCACCCCTCCACTTT
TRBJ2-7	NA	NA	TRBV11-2	CASQRGMGVGEQYF	TGTGCCAGCCAACGAGGGATGGGGGTCGGCGAGCAGTACTTC
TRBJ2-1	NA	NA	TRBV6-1	CASSDIQGLSYNEQFF	TGTGCCAGCAGTGATATTCAAGGCCTCTCCTACAATGAGCAGTTCTTC
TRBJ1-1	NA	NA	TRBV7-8	CASSQGRLNTEAFF	TGTGCCAGCAGCCAGGGGAGGTTGAACACTGAAGCTTTCTTT
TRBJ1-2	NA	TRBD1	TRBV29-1	CSSNAGGANYGYTF	TGCAGCTCCAACGCAGGGGGCGCGAACTATGGCTACACCTTC
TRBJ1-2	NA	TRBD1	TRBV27	CATRQGGSYGYTF	TGTGCCACCCGACAGGGAGGGTCCTATGGCTACACCTTC
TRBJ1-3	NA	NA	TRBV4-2	CASSQDLQQSGNTIYF	TGTGCCAGCAGCCAAGATCTACAGCAGTCTGGAAACACCATATATTTT
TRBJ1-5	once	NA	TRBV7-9	CASSLATGDQPQHF	TGTGCCAGCAGCTTAGCGACAGGTGATCAGCCCCAGCATTTT
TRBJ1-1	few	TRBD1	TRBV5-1	CASSWTGGNTEAFF	TGCGCCAGCAGCTGGACAGGGGGTAACACTGAAGCTTTCTTT
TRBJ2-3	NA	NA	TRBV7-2	CASSLGRSTDTQYF	TGTGCCAGCAGCTTAGGGAGAAGCACAGATACGCAGTATTTT
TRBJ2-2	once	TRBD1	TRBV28	CASSPPGQGFTGELFF	TGTGCCAGCAGTCCGCCGGGACAGGGTTTCACCGGGGAGCTGTTTTTT
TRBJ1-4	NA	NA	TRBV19	CASRDGGVDEKLFF	TGTGCCAGTAGGGATGGGGGGGTAGATGAAAAACTGTTTTTT
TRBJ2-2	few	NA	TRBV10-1	CASTLEGSLTGELFF	TGCGCCAGCACTCTTGAAGGAAGCCTCACCGGGGAGCTGTTTTTT
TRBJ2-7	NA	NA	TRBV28	CASSSTRDEQYF	TGTGCCAGCAGTTCCACACGGGACGAGCAGTACTTC
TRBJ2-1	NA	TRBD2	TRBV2	CASSTGTTTYNEQFF	TGTGCCAGCAGTACCGGGACTACAACTTACAATGAACAGTTCTTC
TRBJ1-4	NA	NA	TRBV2	CASRNEKLFF	TGTGCCAGCAGGAATGAAAAACTGTTTTTT
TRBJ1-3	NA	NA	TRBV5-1	CASSEQGFAGNTIYF	TGCGCCAGCAGCGAGCAGGGTTTTGCTGGAAACACCATATATTTT
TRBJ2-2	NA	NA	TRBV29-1	CSGGVQVTGELFF	TGCAGCGGGGGGGTACAGGTCACCGGGGAGCTGTTTTTT
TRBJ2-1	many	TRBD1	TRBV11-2	CASSLVLWAGGYNEQFF	TGTGCCAGCAGCTTAGTGTTGTGGGCAGGGGGCTACAATGAGCAGTTCTTC
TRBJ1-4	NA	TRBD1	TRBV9	CASSVQGQHNEKLFF	TGTGCCAGCAGCGTCCAGGGACAGCATAATGAAAAACTGTTTTTT
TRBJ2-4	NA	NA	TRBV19	CASSIGGEGNKNIQYF	TGTGCCAGTAGTATCGGTGGAGAGGGGAACAAAAACATTCAGTACTTC
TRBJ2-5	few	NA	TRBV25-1	CASSVQTKQETQYF	TGTGCCAGCAGTGTCCAGACCAAGCAGGAGACCCAGTACTTC
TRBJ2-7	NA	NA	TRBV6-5	CASSYYKGYSYEQYF	TGTGCCAGCAGTTACTACAAGGGGTACTCCTACGAGCAGTACTTC
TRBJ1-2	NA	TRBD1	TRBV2	CASSLFTGDAYGYTF	TGTGCCAGCAGCCTCTTTACAGGGGACGCCTATGGCTACACCTTC
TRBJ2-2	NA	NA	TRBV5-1	CASSPLPGQNTGELFF	TGCGCCAGCAGCCCGTTACCGGGACAGAACACCGGGGAGCTGTTTTTT
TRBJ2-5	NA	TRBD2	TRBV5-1	CASSSTSGGKTQYF	TGCGCCAGCAGCTCCACTAGCGGTGGCAAGACCCAGTACTTC
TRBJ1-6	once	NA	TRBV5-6	CASSFGRGSPLHF	TGTGCCAGCAGCTTCGGACGGGGTTCACCCCTCCACTTT
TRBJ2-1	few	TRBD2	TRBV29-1	CSVETLAGAGYNEQFF	TGCAGCGTTGAAACATTAGCGGGAGCAGGTTACAATGAGCAGTTCTTC
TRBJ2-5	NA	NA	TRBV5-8	CASRAGVQETQYF	TGTGCCAGCCGGGCCGGGGTCCAAGAGACCCAGTACTTC
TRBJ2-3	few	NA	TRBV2	CASSSADTQYF	TGTGCCAGCAGCTCAGCAGATACGCAGTATTTT
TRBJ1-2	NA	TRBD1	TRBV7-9	CASSLGQNYGYTF	TGTGCCAGCAGCCTGGGACAGAACTATGGCTACACCTTC
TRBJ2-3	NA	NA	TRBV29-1	CSVNSGGTDTQYF	TGCAGCGTGAATAGCGGTGGCACAGATACGCAGTATTTT
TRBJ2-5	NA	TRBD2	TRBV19	CASNPGGAQETQYF	TGTGCCAGTAACCCCGGGGGGGCGCAGGAGACCCAGTACTTC
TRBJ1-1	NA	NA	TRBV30	CAWRAGRNTEAFF	TGTGCCTGGAGGGCGGGCAGAAACACTGAAGCTTTCTTT
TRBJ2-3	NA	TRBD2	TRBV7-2	CASSSTSGGAGDTQYF	TGTGCCAGCAGCTCCACTAGCGGGGGGGCGGGGGATACGCAGTATTTT
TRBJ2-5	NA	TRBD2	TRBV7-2	CASSLPSGTTETQYF	TGTGCCAGCAGCCTTCCCTCCGGGACTACAGAGACCCAGTACTTC
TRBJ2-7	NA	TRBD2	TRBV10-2	CADSTSGRSSSYEQYF	TGCGCCGACTCGACTAGCGGGCGATCCAGCTCCTACGAGCAGTACTTC
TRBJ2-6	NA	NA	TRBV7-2	CASIRAGANVLTF	TGTGCCAGCATCCGGGCTGGGGCCAACGTCCTGACTTTC
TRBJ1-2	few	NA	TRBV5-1	CASSIAGGNYGYTF	TGCGCCAGCAGCATTGCGGGTGGGAACTATGGCTACACCTTC
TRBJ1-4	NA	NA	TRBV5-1	CASSSQAGANEKLFF	TGCGCCAGCAGCTCCCAGGCAGGGGCTAATGAAAAACTGTTTTTT
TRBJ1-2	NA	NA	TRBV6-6	CASSYVVYGYTF	TGTGCCAGCAGTTACGTGGTCTATGGCTACACCTTC
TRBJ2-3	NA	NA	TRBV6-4	CASSDSNANTQYF	TGTGCCAGCAGTGACTCGAACGCCAATACGCAGTATTTT